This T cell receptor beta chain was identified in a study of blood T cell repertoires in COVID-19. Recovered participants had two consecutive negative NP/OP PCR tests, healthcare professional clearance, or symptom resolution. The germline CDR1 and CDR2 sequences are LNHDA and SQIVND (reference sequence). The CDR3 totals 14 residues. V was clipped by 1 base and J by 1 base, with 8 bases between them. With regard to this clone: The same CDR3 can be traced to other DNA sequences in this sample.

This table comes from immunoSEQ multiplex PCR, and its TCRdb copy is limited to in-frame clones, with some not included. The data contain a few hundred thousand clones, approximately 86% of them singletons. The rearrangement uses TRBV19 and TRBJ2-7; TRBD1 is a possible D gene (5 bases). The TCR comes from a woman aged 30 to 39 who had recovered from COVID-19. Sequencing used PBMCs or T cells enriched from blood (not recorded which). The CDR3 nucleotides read TGTGCCAGTAGTATAGTGGGGCTGTCCTACGAGCAGTACTTC. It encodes CASSIVGLSYEQYF.